The present T cell receptor beta chain was sequenced within a study of cytomegalovirus exposure and HLA in healthy donors. Study results and limitations: Sequencing artifact likely explains a cluster of highly shared sequence variants.

About this clone itself: Its target is unknown.

PCR involved 60 Vbeta and 13 Jbeta primers. Original analysis: It was a later analysis that counted 75 million to 90 million unique TCR beta chains, of which about 10 million were shared. Data came from immunoSEQ multiplex PCR; TCRdb stores just in-frame clones and leaves some out. Clonal size and the V and J genes are those of that table, whereas D and trimming came from the DNA. Its table records about 160,000 clones. The CDR3 length is 14 residues. CDR1 SGHAT and CDR2 FQNNGV come from the germline V gene. V was pared by 0 bases and J by 4 bases, with 7 bases between. The chain joins TRBV11-2 to TRBJ1-5; D is unresolved. The sequence came from a man aged 25-40 years in good health and CMV-seronegative. The sample consisted of PBMCs. The CDR3 protein is CASSLEAGNQPQHF. In DNA, the CDR3 is TGTGCCAGCAGCTTAGAAGCGGGGAATCAGCCCCAGCATTTT.